The 32 T cell receptor beta chains below were found in one sample sequenced in a study of blood T cell repertoires in COVID-19. Only in-frame clones appear in the TCRdb table, and some are missing; sequencing was by immunoSEQ multiplex PCR. Counted here are about 320,000 clones, approximately 88% occurring once; the ten biggest clones make up more than 8.5%. The sequencing input was PBMCs or T cells enriched from blood (not recorded which). Receptors originate from a woman younger than 30 who had recovered from COVID-19.

The CDR3 sequence is CASSGMGLGNTIYF. The CDR3 bases are TGTGCCAGCAGTGGGATGGGGCTCGGAAACACCATATATTTT. This chain uses TRBV25-1 with TRBJ1-3, with D possibly being TRBD1 (5 bases). Germline V CDR1 and CDR2: MGHDK, SYGVNS. Trimming removed 4 bases at V and 4 bases at J, with 11 bases between. CDR3 length equals 14 residues.

The DNA for the CDR3 is TGTGCCAGCAGCTTTGGTTCCAGAGGGTCTAACTATGGCTACACCTTC. It yields the protein CASSFGSRGSNYGYTF. The chain is built from TRBV5-5 and TRBJ1-2; D is unresolved. The CDR3 runs to 16 residues. Trimming stripped 2 bases from V and 0 bases from J, with 14 bases between. The germline V gene encodes CDR1 SGHKS and CDR2 YYEKEE (reference sequence).

This clone appeared a single time. Other DNA variants within this sample encode the same CDR3. J is TRBJ1-5 and V is TRBV18; TRBD1 matches 12 bases. Germline lookup yields CDR1 KGHSH and CDR2 LQKENI. The CDR3 spans 15 residues. Germline trimming cut 3 bases from V and 5 bases from J; bases unmatched to any gene: 2. CDR3 region: CASSPGTGGDQPQHF. In nucleotides, the CDR3 is TGTGCCAGCTCACCCGGGACAGGGGGCGATCAGCCCCAGCATTTT.

The J gene is TRBJ1-6, the V gene TRBV15; D is undetermined. The CDR3 runs to 14 residues. CDR1 LNHNV and CDR2 YYDKDF come from the germline V gene (reference sequence). V lost 3 bases and J lost 10, with 13 bases in between. The CDR3 protein is CATSRVVRGSPLHF. CDR3 coding DNA: TGTGCCACCAGCAGGGTTGTACGAGGGTCACCCCTCCACTTT. Combining the CDR3 with reference TRBV15 and TRBJ1-6 gives the whole variable domain DAMVIQNPRYQVTQFGKPVTLSCSQTLNHNVMYWYQQKSSQAPKLLFHYYDKDFNNEADTPDNFQSRRPNTSFCFLDIRSPGLGDTAMYLCATSRVVRGSPLHFGNGTRLTVT.

The chain couples TRBV4-3 to TRBJ1-1; TRBD1 matches 7 bases. The CDR3 consists of 13 residues. Germline V gene lookup returns CDR1 LGHNA and CDR2 YSLEER. J lost 8 bases, V lost 0 bases, and 3 bases had no gene match. The CDR3 sequence is CASSQDAGGEAFF. CDR3 in DNA: TGCGCCAGCAGCCAAGATGCAGGGGGAGAAGCTTTCTTT.

This clone was observed a single time. This sequence joins TRBV6-1 and TRBJ1-1, with D perhaps matching TRBD1 (6 bases). The CDR3 loop spans 14 amino acids. Germline CDR1 reads MNHNS; CDR2 reads SASEGT. V lost 3 bases to trimming and J lost 6 bases, with 14 bases between them. CDR3 loop: CASSDIQDSSEAFF. Here the CDR3 DNA reads TGTGCCAGCAGTGACATCCAGGACAGTTCTGAAGCTTTCTTT.

This chain links TRBV15 with TRBJ1-5, with D possibly matching TRBD1 (6 bases). Trimming cost V 5 bases and J 2 bases, with 13 bases left between them. The germline CDR1 and CDR2 sequences are LNHNV and YYDKDF (reference sequence). The CDR3 has 15 amino acids. CDR3 residues: CATSPSRGRNQPQHF. CDR3 DNA: TGTGCCACCAGCCCAAGCAGGGGCCGCAATCAGCCCCAGCATTTT. Drawing the rest from reference TRBV15 and TRBJ1-5, the complete variable domain is DAMVIQNPRYQVTQFGKPVTLSCSQTLNHNVMYWYQQKSSQAPKLLFHYYDKDFNNEADTPDNFQSRRPNTSFCFLDIRSPGLGDTAMYLCATSPSRGRNQPQHFGDGTRLSIL.

The rearrangement links TRBV27 to TRBJ1-5, with 9 bases fitting TRBD1. Germline V gene sequence: CDR1 MNHEY, CDR2 SMNVEV (reference sequence). The CDR3 consists of 17 residues. V was pared by 1 base and J by 4 bases, with 8 bases of the junction left unmatched. In DNA, the CDR3 is TGTGCCAGCAGTTTATTAGCCGGGACAGGGACTAATCAGCCCCAGCATTTT. Translating it yields CASSLLAGTGTNQPQHF.

This clone appeared many times. The genes are TRBV27 and TRBJ2-1; possible D gene TRBD2, 5 bases. Germline lookup yields CDR1 MNHEY and CDR2 SMNVEV (reference sequence). The CDR3 extends over 19 amino acids. The V and J ends lost 6 bases and 0 bases respectively, with 24 bases between them. As DNA, the CDR3 is TGTGCCAGCAGGAAGTTTCTAGTGGACGGGGTCTCCTCCTACAATGAGCAGTTCTTC. It is translated as CASRKFLVDGVSSYNEQFF.

The chain joins TRBV5-1 to TRBJ2-2, with D unclear. The CDR3 spans 13 residues. The ends were cut back, 0 bases at V and 5 bases at J, with 5 bases in the middle. Germline values: CDR1 SGHRS, CDR2 YFSETQ. The CDR3 DNA reads TGCGCCAGCAGCTTGGGAGGAACCGGGGAGCTGTTTTTT. It yields the protein CASSLGGTGELFF.

J is TRBJ2-7 and V is TRBV3-1 (or the pseudogene TRBV3-2); D may be TRBD1 (6 bases). The V gene's germline CDR1 is LGHDT and CDR2 YNNKEL (reference sequence). V gave up 4 bases and J gave up 4 bases, with 8 bases separating them. The CDR3 is made up of 12 amino acids. The CDR3 region is CASSLRGYEQYF. The CDR3 DNA sequence: TGTGCCAGCAGCCTCAGGGGTTACGAGCAGTACTTC.

Many counts were recorded for this clone. This sample includes further DNA sequences coding for the same CDR3. V is TRBV28 and J is TRBJ2-7; the match to TRBD1 covers 9 bases. CDR3 size: 15 residues. The junction had 4 bases not matched to a gene; V was cut back by 2 bases and J by 2 bases. Germline V gene sequence: CDR1 MDHEN, CDR2 SYDVKM. The DNA of the CDR3 is TGTGCCAGCAGTTTACTCGGGACAGGGCCCTACGAGCAGTACTTC. It is translated as CASSLLGTGPYEQYF.

The gene calls are TRBV7-2 and TRBJ2-5, with a tentative D call TRBD2 (5 bases). V was clipped by 6 bases and J by 5 bases, with 19 bases between them. The CDR3 has 15 amino acids. CDR1 and CDR2 from the germline V gene are SGHTA and FQGNSA. CDR3 residues: CASRTNSAVGETQYF. The CDR3 nucleotides are TGTGCCAGCAGGACCAATAGCGCGGTCGGGGAGACCCAGTACTTC.

The chain joins TRBV27 to TRBJ2-1; 7 nucleotides line up with TRBD2. Germline V gives CDR1 MNHEY, CDR2 SMNVEV (reference sequence). The CDR3 loop spans 15 amino acids. J gave up 0 bases and V 4 bases, and 3 bases lay outside the gene matches. CDR3 region: CASSWGGGSYNEQFF. Here the CDR3 DNA reads TGTGCCAGCAGTTGGGGCGGGGGCTCCTACAATGAGCAGTTCTTC.

The chain combines TRBV6-2 or TRBV6-3 with TRBJ2-1; 11 bases are a match to TRBD2. Trimming at V came to 5 bases and at J to 2 bases, leaving 8 bases not matched to a gene. This CDR3 comprises 17 residues. The V gene's germline CDR1 is MNHEY and CDR2 SVGEGT. This CDR3 reads CASSQRGLADAYNEQFF. CDR3 nucleotides: TGTGCCAGCAGTCAACGGGGACTAGCGGATGCCTACAATGAGCAGTTCTTC.

The chain joins TRBV6-1 to TRBJ2-1; 9 bases line up with TRBD1. Germline V gene sequence: CDR1 MNHNS, CDR2 SASEGT. The CDR3 spans 15 residues. The J segment lost 7 bases and the V segment lost 3 bases, leaving 7 bases of the junction unmatched. The CDR3 region has the DNA TGTGCCAGCAGTGACCCGGGACAGGGAAGGAATGAGCAGTTCTTC. This encodes CASSDPGQGRNEQFF.

This clone has only one observation. The chain joins TRBV7-2 to TRBJ2-1; the match to TRBD1 covers 10 bases. CDR1 SGHTA and CDR2 FQGNSA come from the germline V gene. The CDR3 loop spans 18 amino acids. After removal of 3 bases from V and 0 bases from J, the junction contained 8 bases not matched to a gene. As DNA, the CDR3 is TGTGCCAGCAGCTTCCGACAGGGGGCTTTACTCTCCTACAATGAGCAGTTCTTC. This gives the protein CASSFRQGALLSYNEQFF.

This chain's CDR3 is CASSPGTGRLETQYF. CDR3 bases: TGTGCCAGCAGTCCCGGGACAGGGCGTTTGGAGACCCAGTACTTC. The chain combines TRBV28 with TRBJ2-5; 9 bases line up with TRBD1. Germline values: CDR1 MDHEN, CDR2 SYDVKM. The CDR3 sequence is 15 residues long. J gave up 5 bases and V 5 bases, and 9 bases lay outside the gene matches. The full variable domain, rest sourced from reference TRBV28 and TRBJ2-5, is DVKVTQSSRYLVKRTGEKVFLECVQDMDHENMFWYRQDPGLGLRLIYFSYDVKMKEKGDIPEGYSVSREKKERFSLILESASTNQTSMYLCASSPGTGRLETQYFGPGTRLLVL.

This rearrangement joins TRBV11-3 to TRBJ2-1, with 8 nucleotides matching TRBD2. The CDR3 covers 16 residues. CDR1 SGHNT and CDR2 YENEEA come from the germline V gene. J was trimmed by 3 bases and V by 3 bases; bases with no gene match: 7. CDR3 DNA sequence: TGTGCCAGCAGCTTGGAGACGGCGGGAGGCTACAATGAGCAGTTCTTC. It translates to CASSLETAGGYNEQFF.

The chain has TRBV7-3 and TRBJ2-1, with D unresolved. The V gene lost 2 bases and the J gene lost 0 bases, with 8 bases spanning the gap. Germline CDR1 and CDR2: SGHTA and FQGTGA. The CDR3 has 15 amino acids. CDR3 region: CASSLGVASYNEQFF. CDR3 in DNA: TGTGCCAGCAGCTTAGGAGTTGCCTCCTACAATGAGCAGTTCTTC.

The gene calls are TRBV4-2 and TRBJ2-1, with D maybe TRBD1 (5 bases). Germline-derived CDR1 and CDR2 are LGHNA and YNFKEQ. Trimming shortened V by 1 base and J by 3 bases, and 13 bases separated the two germline ends. The CDR3 covers 16 residues. CDR3 sequence reads: CASSQVVAGNYNEQFF. As DNA, the CDR3 is TGTGCCAGCAGCCAAGTTGTCGCAGGGAACTACAATGAGCAGTTCTTC.

This chain joins TRBV6-5 and TRBJ1-2; D is perhaps TRBD1 (6 bases). Germline CDR1 is MNHEY and CDR2 is SVGAGI. This CDR3 contains 13 residues. Trimming took 7 bases from V and 7 from J, leaving 16 bases between them. CDR3 nucleotides: TGTGCCAGCACCGGGGTGATACAGGGTGGCTACACCTTC. Amino acids: CASTGVIQGGYTF.

The chain joins TRBV7-2 to TRBJ2-1; possibly TRBD2 for D (6 bases). The V end lost 1 base, the J end lost 4 bases, and 14 bases lay between the germline ends. The CDR3 contains 16 residues. CDR1 SGHTA and CDR2 FQGNSA come from the germline V gene. CDR3 coding DNA: TGTGCCAGCAGCTTAGTGCCGGGACTCGGTTACAATGAGCAGTTCTTC. Translation: CASSLVPGLGYNEQFF.

This sequence joins TRBV6-2 or TRBV6-3 and TRBJ1-2; tentative D call: TRBD1 (5 bases). This CDR3 spans 15 amino acids. The V end was cut by 5 bases, the J end by 5 bases, with 18 bases between. The germline V gene encodes CDR1 MNHEY and CDR2 SVGEGT. The CDR3 DNA follows: TGTGCCAGCAGTAATACCCGGGCAGGGCCGTATGGCTACACCTTC. It is translated as CASSNTRAGPYGYTF.

The chain links TRBV5-1 to TRBJ2-3; D is possibly TRBD2 (6 bases). Trimming removed 2 bases at V and 6 bases at J, with 16 bases between. This CDR3 has 15 amino acids. Germline assignment: CDR1 SGHRS and CDR2 YFSETQ. CDR3 residues: CASSFLRDSRDTQYF. For the CDR3, the DNA is TGCGCCAGCAGCTTCCTAAGGGACTCCCGGGATACGCAGTATTTT.

The gene calls are TRBV7-6 and TRBJ1-4; D remains ambiguous. Germline V gene lookup returns CDR1 SGHVS and CDR2 FNYEAQ. Trimming cost V 5 bases and J 0 bases, with 16 bases left between them. CDR3 length: 17 residues. The CDR3 spells CASSRPGCGSTNEKLFF. The CDR3, as DNA: TGTGCCAGCAGCCGTCCGGGGTGCGGGTCAACTAATGAAAAACTGTTTTTT.

V is TRBV10-3 and J is TRBJ1-1, with 7 bases fitting TRBD1. CDR3 size: 15 residues. Trimming at V came to 6 bases and at J to 5 bases, leaving 12 bases not matched to a gene. Germline values: CDR1 ENHRY, CDR2 SYGVKD. The CDR3 DNA reads as TGTGCCATCAGCGGGACAGTTGCCGGGTGGACTGAAGCTTTCTTT. Translated, it gives CAISGTVAGWTEAFF.

The V call is TRBV7-3, the J call TRBJ1-6; perhaps TRBD1 as D (6 bases). V lost 2 bases, J lost 6 bases, and 17 bases lay in between. Germline assignment: CDR1 SGHTA and CDR2 FQGTGA. The CDR3 is made up of 17 amino acids. This CDR3 reads CASSLGPPGQANSPLHF. The CDR3 nucleotides read TGTGCCAGCAGCTTAGGGCCACCGGGACAAGCTAATTCACCCCTCCACTTT. Combining the CDR3 with reference TRBV7-3 and TRBJ1-6 gives the whole variable domain GAGVSQTPSNKVTEKGKYVELRCDPISGHTALYWYRQSLGQGPEFLIYFQGTGAADDSGLPNDRFFAVRPEGSVSTLKIQRTERGDSAVYLCASSLGPPGQANSPLHFGNGTRLTVT.

This clone was detected only a few times. The same CDR3 can be traced to other DNA sequences in this sample. The genes are TRBV5-4 and TRBJ1-2, with D tentatively TRBD1 (5 bases). Germline lookup yields CDR1 SGHNT and CDR2 YYREEE (reference sequence). The CDR3 extends over 13 amino acids. The V end lost 4 bases, the J end lost 2 bases, and 9 bases lay between the germline ends. In DNA form, the CDR3 reads TGTGCCAGCAGCCCCGACAGAAACTATGGCTACACCTTC. This translates into CASSPDRNYGYTF.

The chain combines TRBV28 with TRBJ2-7; 8 bases fit TRBD1. Looked up from germline, CDR1 is MDHEN and CDR2 is SYDVKM. The CDR3 is made up of 17 amino acids. J lost 1 base, V lost 0 bases, and 8 bases had no gene match. CDR3 residues: CASSLWVDRDRSYEQYF. CDR3 bases: TGTGCCAGCAGTTTATGGGTCGACCGGGACAGGTCCTACGAGCAGTACTTC.

The chain recombines TRBV11-1 with TRBJ2-2; TRBD2 might be the D (5 bases). The CDR3 is made up of 16 amino acids. Germline loops: CDR1 SGHAT, CDR2 FQDESV (reference sequence). Deletions cut 5 bases from V and 0 bases from J, with 13 bases between. CDR3 region: CASSRRERANTGELFF. For the CDR3, the DNA is TGTGCCAGCAGCAGACGGGAACGAGCGAACACCGGGGAGCTGTTTTTT.

This chain's CDR3 is CASSQDREAPNYGYTF. The DNA for the CDR3 is TGTGCCAGCAGCCAAGATCGGGAGGCACCTAACTATGGCTACACCTTC. The chain uses TRBV3-1 (or the pseudogene TRBV3-2) and TRBJ1-2; D remains ambiguous. Trimming shortened V by 0 bases and J by 0 bases, and 11 bases separated the two germline ends. Germline CDR1 reads LGHDT; CDR2 reads YNNKEL (reference sequence). This CDR3 is 16 amino acids long.